Below are 24 T cell receptor beta chains sequenced from a single sample in a study of early T cells in non-severe SARS-CoV-2 infection. TCRdb fed the 5' RACE reads into MiXCR, producing one record per CDR3 protein. The sample comprises 77,000 or so distinct CDR3 sequences, more than 12% of which are singletons, and around 3.6% rests with the top ten. The starting material was whole blood, obtained at baseline. Receptors were obtained from an adult who was a healthcare worker with PCR-confirmed SARS-CoV-2 infection or an uninfected control (not recorded which).

This clonotype was seen a handful of times. This chain uses TRBV28 with TRBJ2-6; TRBD2 matches 7 bases. CDR1 is MDHEN and CDR2 is SYDVKM in the germline V gene. Losses at the gene ends were 6 bases for V and 1 base for J; bases not matched to a gene: 6. This CDR3 spans 16 amino acids. The DNA of the CDR3 is TGTGCCAGCAGCTCGGCCGGGGGGTCTGGGGCCAACGTCCTGACTTTC. It codes for CASSSAGGSGANVLTF. Looking up the rest from reference TRBV28 and TRBJ2-6 gives the full variable domain: DVKVTQSSRYLVKRTGEKVFLECVQDMDHENMFWYRQDPGLGLRLIYFSYDVKMKEKGDIPEGYSVSREKKERFSLILESASTNQTSMYLCASSSAGGSGANVLTFGAGSRLTVL.

This clonotype turned up a few times. This sequence joins TRBV7-8 and TRBJ1-1, with D uncertain. This CDR3 contains 15 residues. Trimming stripped 5 bases from V and 0 bases from J, with 13 bases between. Looked up from germline, CDR1 is SGHVS and CDR2 is FQNEAQ. CDR3 nucleotides: TGTGCCAGCAGCCCTAGGACCGCGATGAACACTGAAGCTTTCTTT. This sequence encodes CASSPRTAMNTEAFF.

This sequence joins TRBV19 and TRBJ1-2, with 8 bases lining up with TRBD1. CDR3 length: 15 residues. Trimming at V came to 5 bases and at J to 7 bases, leaving 12 bases not matched to a gene. The V gene's germline CDR1 is LNHDA and CDR2 SQIVND (reference sequence). The CDR3 sequence: CASSALAGGEVGYTF. In DNA, the CDR3 is TGTGCCAGTAGTGCCCTGGCAGGGGGCGAGGTTGGCTACACCTTC.

This clonotype was detected only a few times. This rearrangement joins TRBV7-9 to TRBJ2-3, with D perhaps TRBD1 or TRBD2 (5 bases each). Germline assignment: CDR1 SEHNR and CDR2 FQNEAQ (reference sequence). This CDR3 is 14 amino acids long. Trimming removed 8 bases from V and 1 base from J, with 13 bases in between. CDR3 protein: CASLRDGGTDTQYF. As DNA, the CDR3 is TGTGCCAGCCTTAGGGACGGGGGCACAGATACGCAGTATTTT.

Here the CDR3 DNA reads TGCAGCGTTGCTGACAGGGGGAACACTGAAGCTTTCTTT. It specifies CSVADRGNTEAFF. V usage is TRBV29-1 and J usage is TRBJ1-1, with 8 bases aligning to TRBD1. CDR1 SQVTM and CDR2 ANQGSEA come from the germline V gene. The CDR3 covers 13 residues. Germline trimming cut 4 bases from V and 1 base from J; bases unmatched to any gene: 2.

This clonotype was picked up one time. CDR3 loop: CASARTVGSPLHF. As DNA, the CDR3 is TGCGCCAGCGCAAGGACAGTGGGATCACCCCTCCACTTT. The rearrangement uses TRBV10-2 and TRBJ1-6; maybe TRBD1 (6 bases). The CDR3 consists of 13 residues. With 8 bases removed from V and 10 bases from J, the gap between germline ends came to 15 bases. Per the germline V gene, CDR1 is WSHSY and CDR2 is SAAADI.

The rearrangement joins TRBV6-5 to TRBJ1-1; the D gene is possibly TRBD1 (5 bases). CDR1 MNHEY and CDR2 SVGAGI come from the germline V gene. The CDR3 sequence is 14 residues long. V was pared by 1 base and J by 1 base, with 7 bases between. The CDR3 bases are TGTGCCAGCAGTTACTGGGGGGAGAACACTGAAGCTTTCTTT. Amino acid sequence: CASSYWGENTEAFF.

This clonotype was detected a few times. The V call is TRBV18, the J call TRBJ2-5, with D uncertain. The CDR3 sequence is 16 residues long. Germline CDR1 is KGHSH and CDR2 is LQKENI. Trimming shortened V by 0 bases and J by 1 base, and 12 bases separated the two germline ends. In DNA form, the CDR3 reads TGTGCCAGCTCACCACCCCAGGTCGGATCCCAAGAGACCCAGTACTTC. As protein: CASSPPQVGSQETQYF. Complete variable domain (other parts from reference TRBV18 and TRBJ2-5): NAGVMQNPRHLVRRRGQEARLRCSPMKGHSHVYWYRQLPEEGLKFMVYLQKENIIDESGMPKERFSAEFPKEGPSILRIQQVVRGDSAAYFCASSPPQVGSQETQYFGPGTRLLVL.

This clonotype was counted ten times or more. The J gene is TRBJ2-1, the V gene TRBV5-1; 10 nucleotides align to TRBD2. V shed 1 base, J shed 6 bases, and the junction held 4 bases outside the gene matches. The CDR3 consists of 15 residues. The germline gives CDR1 SGHRS, CDR2 YFSETQ. This CDR3 is CASSLTSGTLNEQFF. As DNA, the CDR3 is TGCGCCAGCAGCTTGACTAGCGGGACCCTCAATGAGCAGTTCTTC.

This clonotype was counted only a few times. The chain joins TRBV9 to TRBJ2-3; 9 bases align to TRBD2. Unmatched junction bases numbered 3, after V lost 3 bases and J lost 4 bases. The CDR3 has 14 residues. Germline loops: CDR1 SGDLS, CDR2 YYNGEE. The chain's CDR3 is CASSGSGSPDTQYF. The CDR3 region has the DNA TGTGCCAGCAGCGGTAGCGGGAGCCCAGATACGCAGTATTTT.

The chain couples TRBV28 to TRBJ2-1; 9 positions agree with TRBD2. The CDR3 length is 15 residues. Trimming cost V 2 bases and J 8 bases; bases outside gene matches: 7. Germline CDR1 reads MDHEN; CDR2 reads SYDVKM. CDR3 residues: CASSLVAGEVDEQFF. In DNA form, the CDR3 reads TGTGCCAGCAGTTTAGTAGCGGGAGAGGTCGATGAGCAGTTCTTC.

The chain links TRBV21-1 to TRBJ1-2; the D call TRBD1 from the table was never checked on the DNA. TRBV21-1 is an annotated pseudogene. This CDR3 region has 14 residues. The CDR3 bases are TGTGCCAGCAGCAAAGGTGGCCAGGGGCTTGGCTACACCTTC. It codes for CASSKGGQGLGYTF.

The table lists this clonotype with a few counts. The chain employs TRBV20-1 and TRBJ2-3; either TRBD1 or TRBD2 may supply D (7 bases each). V lost 4 bases and J lost 3, with 14 bases in between. The CDR3 covers 14 residues. The germline V gene has CDR1 DFQATT and CDR2 SNEGSKA (reference sequence). The CDR3 region is CSAIQGRGTDTQYF. DNA for the CDR3: TGCAGTGCTATACAGGGGAGGGGGACAGATACGCAGTATTTT.

This clonotype was seen a handful of times. This chain links TRBV29-1 with TRBJ2-2; tentative D call: TRBD2 (6 bases). V was pared by 6 bases and J by 4 bases, with 15 bases between. The CDR3 spans 14 residues. CDR1 is SQVTM and CDR2 is ANQGSEA in the germline V gene. This CDR3 is CSVAGRGTTGELFF. CDR3 in DNA: TGCAGCGTCGCCGGCCGGGGGACCACCGGGGAGCTGTTTTTT.

A few counts support this clonotype. A junction boundary mismatches the germline segment, possibly from a read error. The chain couples TRBV18 to TRBJ2-7; the D gene is possibly TRBD1 (5 bases). Germline-derived CDR1 and CDR2 are KGHSH and LQKENI. The CDR3 totals 14 residues. CDR3 in DNA: TGTGCCAACTCACCACGTACAGGCTCCTACGAGCAGTACTTC. The encoded protein is CANSPRTGSYEQYF.

This clonotype was counted at least ten times. The chain couples TRBV30 to TRBJ1-2; no clear D gene. The V end lost 3 bases, the J end lost 3 bases, and 17 bases lay between the germline ends. Per germline, CDR1 GTSNPN and CDR2 SVGIG (reference sequence). The CDR3 covers 15 residues. The CDR3 bases are TGTGCCTGGAGAGGAACACCGCCCGTTTACTATGGCTACACCTTC. Its translation is CAWRGTPPVYYGYTF.

Only a few counts were recorded for this clonotype. The rearrangement joins TRBV30 to TRBJ1-5, with D maybe TRBD1 (6 bases). Between the trimmed V and J ends, which lost 5 bases and 3 bases, there was a span of 11 bases. CDR3 length equals 13 residues. Germline CDR1 reads GTSNPN; CDR2 reads SVGIG (reference sequence). The CDR3 reads CAWAAGVNQPQHF. The DNA for the CDR3 is TGTGCCTGGGCGGCAGGGGTCAATCAGCCCCAGCATTTT.

The rearrangement joins TRBV20-1 to TRBJ2-7, with TRBD2 matching over 16 bases. Trimming removed 3 bases from V and 7 bases from J; junction bases left unmatched: 6. CDR3 length equals 15 residues. Germline CDR1 reads DFQATT; CDR2 reads SNEGSKA (reference sequence). The CDR3 region has the DNA TGCAGTGCTAGGGGGACTAGCGGGAGGGCGCGGGAGCAGTACTTC. It translates to CSARGTSGRAREQYF.

The chain recombines TRBV20-1 with TRBJ2-6; 11 nucleotides align to TRBD1. From germline, CDR1 is DFQATT and CDR2 SNEGSKA (reference sequence). V shed 2 bases and J 0 bases; nucleotides not matched to a gene: 6. The CDR3 loop spans 18 amino acids. CDR3 region: CSARSRTGGFSGANVLTF. The CDR3 nucleotides read TGCAGTGCTAGATCCAGGACAGGGGGCTTCTCTGGGGCCAACGTCCTGACTTTC.

A few counts support this clonotype. J is TRBJ2-4 and V is TRBV29-1; D is unresolved. CDR1 and CDR2 from the germline V gene are SQVTM and ANQGSEA. V lost 8 bases and J 5 bases, leaving 16 bases between the germline ends. This CDR3 has 13 residues. CDR3 amino acids: CSFRAAAQNIQYF. DNA for the CDR3: TGCAGCTTTCGGGCCGCGGCCCAAAACATTCAGTACTTC.

This clonotype was seen a handful of times. The chain combines TRBV5-1 with TRBJ1-1; no definite D call. Trimming left V 2 bases short and J 4 bases short, with 6 bases between. There are 12 residues in the CDR3. CDR1 is SGHRS and CDR2 is YFSETQ in the germline V gene. CDR3 loop: CASSFSGTEAFF. DNA for the CDR3: TGCGCCAGCAGCTTTTCCGGCACTGAAGCTTTCTTT.

The table lists this clonotype with a few counts. This chain joins TRBV4-1 and TRBJ2-1; 11 positions match TRBD1. Unmatched junction bases numbered 2, after V lost 1 base and J lost 6 bases. CDR3 length: 15 residues. Germline CDR1 and CDR2: MGHRA and YSYEKL. The CDR3 is CASSQAGTGGNEQFF. The CDR3 DNA reads TGCGCCAGCAGCCAAGCGGGGACAGGGGGCAATGAGCAGTTCTTC.

This clonotype was counted at least ten times. This chain connects TRBV11-1 to TRBJ2-1; D gene uncertain. The CDR3 runs to 15 residues. Germline CDR1 is SGHAT and CDR2 is FQDESV (reference sequence). The V gene lost 5 bases and the J gene lost 0 bases, with 11 bases spanning the gap. This chain's CDR3 is CASSTRTSSYNEQFF. The DNA for the CDR3 is TGTGCCAGCAGCACCCGGACGAGCTCCTACAATGAGCAGTTCTTC. The entire variable domain, with the rest obtained from reference TRBV11-1 and TRBJ2-1, is as follows: EAEVAQSPRYKITEKSQAVAFWCDPISGHATLYWYRQILGQGPELLVQFQDESVVDDSQLPKDRFSAERLKGVDSTLKIQPAELGDSAMYLCASSTRTSSYNEQFFGPGTRLTVL.

The genes are TRBV4-2 and TRBJ2-7; D uncertain. The ends were cut back, 1 base at V and 7 bases at J, with 5 bases in the middle. This CDR3 spans 11 amino acids. Germline V gene data show CDR1 as LGHNA and CDR2 as YNFKEQ. This CDR3 is CASSQGPEQYF. The CDR3 nucleotides read TGTGCCAGCAGCCAAGGCCCGGAGCAGTACTTC.